Presented here are 30 T cell receptor beta chains from one specimen sequenced in a study of blood T cell repertoires in COVID-19. The assay was immunoSEQ multiplex PCR, and TCRdb's table has in-frame clones only and misses some. The top ten clones hold more than 2% of a sample with 250,000 to 350,000 clones, about nine tenths of them seen once. Sequencing was performed on peripheral blood. The receptors here all came from a man younger than 35 with active or convalescent COVID-19.

The gene calls are TRBV4-3 and TRBJ2-7; D is unclear. The CDR3 length is 15 residues. The germline V gene has CDR1 LGHNA and CDR2 YSLEER. Trimming cost V 1 base and J 2 bases, with 12 bases left between them. The DNA for the CDR3 is TGCGCCAGCAGCCAAGCCTTAGAAACGACCTACGAGCAGTACTTC. Amino acids: CASSQALETTYEQYF.

V is TRBV24-1 and J is TRBJ2-2, with no clear D. Germline CDR1 reads KGHDR; CDR2 reads SFDVKD. Between the trimmed V and J ends, which lost 3 bases and 0 bases, there was a span of 13 bases. This CDR3 region has 17 residues. CDR3 DNA sequence: TGTGCCACCAGTGATCTCCGACTCGATGCGAACACCGGGGAGCTGTTTTTT. Translated: CATSDLRLDANTGELFF.

The chain has TRBV14 and TRBJ2-1; D perhaps matches TRBD2 (7 bases). Germline assignment: CDR1 SGHDN and CDR2 FVKESK. V lost 1 base and J 0 bases, leaving 25 bases between the germline ends. This CDR3 comprises 21 residues. CDR3 in DNA: TGTGCCAGCAGCCAAGCCTTGTGGGGGCTTAATTGGGAGGGCTCCTACAATGAGCAGTTCTTC. Protein product: CASSQALWGLNWEGSYNEQFF.

This clone appeared a few times. This rearrangement joins TRBV14 to TRBJ1-2; D is undetermined. From germline, CDR1 is SGHDN and CDR2 FVKESK. The CDR3 consists of 15 residues. The V and J ends lost 0 bases and 4 bases respectively, with 12 bases between them. CDR3 bases: TGTGCCAGCAGCCAAGATACGACCCGCGGCTATGGCTACACCTTC. It codes for CASSQDTTRGYGYTF.

This chain joins TRBV5-5 and TRBJ2-7, with 8 bases identical to TRBD1. The CDR3 runs to 15 residues. Germline V gives CDR1 SGHKS, CDR2 YYEKEE (reference sequence). V was pared by 4 bases and J by 2 bases, with 8 bases of the junction left unmatched. The CDR3 DNA sequence: TGTGCCAGCAGCCCTCCTGGACAGGGTGCCTACGAGCAGTACTTC. Encoded protein: CASSPPGQGAYEQYF.

The chain uses TRBV19 and TRBJ1-2; 7 bases are a match to TRBD1. This CDR3 is 15 amino acids long. With V trimmed by 3 bases and J by 2 bases, 6 bases remained unmatched. Germline V gives CDR1 LNHDA, CDR2 SQIVND (reference sequence). CDR3 nucleotides: TGTGCCAGTAGTATCCCGGGACAGAAAAACTATGGCTACACCTTC. This codes for CASSIPGQKNYGYTF.

This clone was recorded a few times. The sample contains more than one DNA sequence encoding this CDR3. The chain carries TRBV11-2 and TRBJ1-2, with 9 bases that match TRBD1. Germline V lookup: CDR1 SGHAT, CDR2 FQNNGV. The length of the CDR3 is 14 residues. V gave up 1 base and J gave up 5 bases; unmatched junction bases: 2. For the CDR3, the DNA is TGTGCCAGCAGCTTAGTTGACAGGGGGTATGGCTACACCTTC. This sequence encodes CASSLVDRGYGYTF. Full variable domain (missing parts from reference TRBV11-2 and TRBJ1-2): EAGVAQSPRYKIIEKRQSVAFWCNPISGHATLYWYQQILGQGPKLLIQFQNNGVVDDSQLPKDRFSAERLKGVDSTLKIQPAKLEDSAVYLCASSLVDRGYGYTFGSGTRLTVV.

This clone was detected only a few times. The chain employs TRBV3-1 (or the pseudogene TRBV3-2) and TRBJ2-7, with D perhaps TRBD1 (5 bases). The germline V and J ends were trimmed by 0 bases and 2 bases, with 8 bases remaining between them. Germline CDR1 LGHDT, CDR2 YNNKEL (reference sequence). CDR3 size: 14 residues. DNA for the CDR3: TGTGCCAGCAGCCAAGATGGCAGGGCCTACGAGCAGTACTTC. This translates into CASSQDGRAYEQYF.

The chain has TRBV2 and TRBJ1-4; 8 positions match TRBD1. The CDR3 has 13 residues. Germline assignment: CDR1 SNHLY and CDR2 FYNNEI. V shed 1 base, J shed 11 bases, and the junction held 3 bases outside the gene matches. The CDR3 sequence is CASSEGQGYKLFF. The CDR3 DNA reads TGTGCCAGCAGTGAAGGACAGGGGTATAAACTGTTTTTT.

The chain employs TRBV6-7 and TRBJ1-2; maybe TRBD1 (5 bases). TRBV6-7 is noted as an ORF with a role that remains uncertain. Trimming left V 0 bases short and J 7 bases short, with 18 bases between. This CDR3 spans 16 amino acids. Here the CDR3 DNA reads TGTGCCAGCAGTTACTCCCCCGCGACAGAAACGAGTGGCTACACCTTC. Encoded protein: CASSYSPATETSGYTF.

V and J are TRBV29-1 and TRBJ2-7, with 8 bases fitting TRBD2. CDR1 SQVTM and CDR2 ANQGSEA come from the germline V gene. This CDR3 is 11 amino acids long. V was clipped by 4 bases and J by 7 bases; unmatched bases: 3. Here the CDR3 reads CSVVREGEQYF. In nucleotides, the CDR3 is TGCAGCGTTGTCCGGGAGGGGGAGCAGTACTTC.

The rearrangement links TRBV7-8 to TRBJ2-7; 11 positions match TRBD2. In germline, CDR1 is SGHVS, CDR2 FQNEAQ. The length of the CDR3 is 15 residues. V shed 4 bases and J 5 bases; nucleotides not matched to a gene: 7. DNA of the CDR3: TGTGCCAGCAGCTCAACCGGGACTAGCGGTAACGAGCAGTACTTC. As protein: CASSSTGTSGNEQYF. The variable domain in full, with the rest retrieved from reference TRBV7-8 and TRBJ2-7, is GAGVSQSPRYKVAKRGQDVALRCDPISGHVSLFWYQQALGQGPEFLTYFQNEAQLDKSGLPSDRFFAERPEGSVSTLKIQRTQQEDSAVYLCASSSTGTSGNEQYFGPGTRLTVT.

This chain joins TRBV28 and TRBJ1-2, with a tentative D call TRBD1 (5 bases). The V and J ends lost 3 bases and 0 bases respectively, with 8 bases between them. The CDR3 has 14 amino acids. Per germline, CDR1 MDHEN and CDR2 SYDVKM. CDR3 region: CASSLLGANYGYTF. DNA for the CDR3: TGTGCCAGCAGTTTGCTAGGGGCTAACTATGGCTACACCTTC.

This rearrangement joins TRBV28 to TRBJ2-1, with TRBD2 identical over 12 bases. J gave up 8 bases and V 6 bases, and 11 bases lay outside the gene matches. CDR3 size: 16 residues. Germline CDR1 MDHEN, CDR2 SYDVKM. DNA of the CDR3: TGTGCCAGCAGCCTCCTAGCTAGCGGGAGGGTATATGAGCAGTTCTTC. It translates to CASSLLASGRVYEQFF. Full variable domain (rest looked up from reference TRBV28 and TRBJ2-1): DVKVTQSSRYLVKRTGEKVFLECVQDMDHENMFWYRQDPGLGLRLIYFSYDVKMKEKGDIPEGYSVSREKKERFSLILESASTNQTSMYLCASSLLASGRVYEQFFGPGTRLTVL.

This clone has more than one count but fewer than ten. V is TRBV2 and J is TRBJ2-7, with no clear D. The CDR3 sequence is 11 residues long. Germline CDR1 and CDR2: SNHLY and FYNNEI. The V end was cut by 7 bases, the J end by 3 bases, with 7 bases between. CDR3 in DNA: TGTGCCAGCAACCGAGGCTACGAGCAGTACTTC. Residues: CASNRGYEQYF.

J is TRBJ2-2 and V is TRBV10-3, with 7 bases fitting TRBD2. V shed 4 bases, J shed 5 bases, and the junction held 1 base outside the gene matches. CDR3 length equals 13 residues. CDR1 is ENHRY, CDR2 SYGVKD, per germline. CDR3 in DNA: TGTGCCATCAGTGGCGGGAGTACCGGGGAGCTGTTTTTT. Translated: CAISGGSTGELFF.

This chain uses TRBV11-2 with TRBJ2-5; TRBD2 matches 13 bases. The germline V gene encodes CDR1 SGHAT and CDR2 FQNNGV. V gave up 5 bases and J gave up 4 bases; unmatched junction bases: 13. The CDR3 is 18 residues long. The CDR3 DNA reads as TGTGCCAGCAGCATCGCCGGGACTAGCGGGGTGGAGGTAGAGACCCAGTACTTC. Its translation: CASSIAGTSGVEVETQYF.

The chain carries TRBV5-1 and TRBJ1-4; 7 bases fit TRBD1. CDR1 is SGHRS, CDR2 YFSETQ, per germline. J was trimmed by 0 bases and V by 5 bases; bases with no gene match: 4. CDR3 size: 15 residues. The CDR3 protein is CASSPTGATNEKLFF. The CDR3, as DNA: TGCGCCAGCAGTCCAACAGGGGCAACTAATGAAAAACTGTTTTTT.

V gene TRBV7-9 combines with J gene TRBJ1-2, with 8 bases fitting TRBD1. CDR3 size: 16 residues. The germline V gene has CDR1 SEHNR and CDR2 FQNEAQ (reference sequence). With V trimmed by 1 base and J by 4 bases, 8 bases remained unmatched. The CDR3: CASSLGSTGVAYGYTF. Written as DNA, the CDR3 is TGTGCCAGCAGCTTAGGTTCGACAGGGGTGGCCTATGGCTACACCTTC. Together with reference TRBV7-9 and TRBJ1-2, the CDR3 gives the full variable domain: DTGVSQNPRHKITKRGQNVTFRCDPISEHNRLYWYRQTLGQGPEFLTYFQNEAQLEKSRLLSDRFSAERPKGSFSTLEIQRTEQGDSAMYLCASSLGSTGVAYGYTFGSGTRLTVV.

The CDR3 bases are TGCGCCAGCAGCTGGGACAGGAAGAACACTGAAGCTTTCTTT. This encodes CASSWDRKNTEAFF. The chain is built from TRBV5-1 and TRBJ1-1; 8 positions agree with TRBD1. V lost 3 bases and J lost 1; bases outside the gene matches: 2. The CDR3 has 14 amino acids. The germline CDR1 and CDR2 sequences are SGHRS and YFSETQ.

This chain uses TRBV6-5 with TRBJ2-7; 12 nucleotides agree with TRBD1. The CDR3 covers 14 residues. After removal of 8 bases from V and 7 bases from J, the junction contained 9 bases not matched to a gene. Germline CDR1 MNHEY, CDR2 SVGAGI. DNA of the CDR3: TGTGCCAGCGCTCCCGGGACAGGGGGCATGGAGCAGTACTTC. Residues: CASAPGTGGMEQYF.

In its sample, this clone was seen a few times. The chain employs TRBV6-5 and TRBJ1-4; D uncertain. The V gene's germline CDR1 is MNHEY and CDR2 SVGAGI. Trimming removed 10 bases at V and 7 bases at J, with 16 bases between. There are 13 residues in the CDR3. In DNA, the CDR3 is TGTGCCATCCGAGTAGGGAGCGGTGAAAAACTGTTTTTT. Amino acids: CAIRVGSGEKLFF.

The chain joins TRBV7-2 to TRBJ2-1; perhaps TRBD2 as D (6 bases). Germline-derived CDR1 and CDR2 are SGHTA and FQGNSA. The CDR3 has 14 amino acids. Between the trimmed V and J ends, which lost 4 bases and 9 bases, there was a span of 16 bases. The CDR3: CASSYRDSAREQFF. The CDR3 coding sequence is TGTGCCAGCAGCTATAGGGACTCGGCACGTGAGCAGTTCTTC.

The chain employs TRBV9 and TRBJ1-6; 10 nucleotides match TRBD1. This CDR3 contains 14 residues. Germline CDR1 SGDLS, CDR2 YYNGEE. With 4 bases clipped from V and 8 bases from J, the junction kept 3 bases outside the gene matches. As DNA, the CDR3 is TGTGCCAGCAGCCCGGGACAGGGGTATTCACCCCTCCACTTT. Protein sequence: CASSPGQGYSPLHF.

This rearrangement joins TRBV4-2 to TRBJ2-6; perhaps TRBD2 as D (5 bases). The V gene's germline CDR1 is LGHNA and CDR2 YNFKEQ. The V end was cut by 0 bases, the J end by 2 bases, with 8 bases between. The CDR3 is 16 residues long. The CDR3 protein is CASSQDPGTGANVLTF. CDR3 nucleotide sequence: TGTGCCAGCAGCCAAGATCCGGGGACTGGGGCCAACGTCCTGACTTTC.

The V gene is TRBV18, the J gene TRBJ1-5; possible D gene TRBD1, 6 bases. The CDR3 contains 14 residues. Trimming removed 3 bases from V and 7 bases from J, with 13 bases in between. In germline, CDR1 is KGHSH, CDR2 LQKENI. CDR3 DNA: TGTGCCAGCTCACCGGATACAGGGATCCAGCCCCAGCATTTT. Translation: CASSPDTGIQPQHF.

The gene calls are TRBV28 and TRBJ2-7; no clear D gene. Trimming cost V 3 bases and J 2 bases, with 5 bases left between them. The CDR3 has 12 residues. Germline assignment: CDR1 MDHEN and CDR2 SYDVKM. CDR3 nucleotide sequence: TGTGCCAGCAGTTTTCCCACCTACGAGCAGTACTTC. Its protein product is CASSFPTYEQYF.

V gene TRBV7-7 combines with J gene TRBJ2-5; 7 bases fit TRBD1. V lost 6 bases, J lost 2 bases, and 9 bases stayed unmatched. Germline V gives CDR1 SSHAT, CDR2 FNYEAQ (reference sequence). The CDR3 is 15 amino acids. DNA for the CDR3: TGTGCCAGCAGTTCCTCCGACAGGGCTCAAGAGACCCAGTACTTC. Its protein product is CASSSSDRAQETQYF.

The rearrangement links TRBV28 to TRBJ1-4, with 11 positions matching TRBD1. This CDR3 contains 14 residues. Trimming at V came to 5 bases and at J to 5 bases, leaving 1 base not matched to a gene. The germline CDR1 and CDR2 sequences are MDHEN and SYDVKM. The CDR3 sequence: CASSGDRGNEKLFF. The DNA for the CDR3 is TGTGCCAGCAGTGGGGACAGGGGGAATGAAAAACTGTTTTTT.

V gene TRBV25-1 combines with J gene TRBJ2-2, with D maybe TRBD1 (5 bases). CDR3 size: 13 residues. Germline V gene sequence: CDR1 MGHDK, CDR2 SYGVNS. Trimming pared 4 bases from V and 9 bases from J, leaving 12 bases between. The CDR3 region is CASSAQGSRELFF. CDR3 coding DNA: TGTGCCAGCAGTGCTCAGGGTAGCCGGGAGCTGTTTTTT. The full variable domain, in which reference TRBV25-1 and TRBJ2-2 provide the parts outside the CDR3, is EADIYQTPRYLVIGTGKKITLECSQTMGHDKMYWYQQDPGMELHLIHYSYGVNSTEKGDLSSESTVSRIRTEHFPLTLESARPSHTSQYLCASSAQGSRELFFGEGSRLTVL.